The clone carrying this TCR beta chain has a handful of counts. Its antigen is unidentified. The study reverse transcribed the entire isolated RNA, so it sequenced expressed TCRB transcripts. Assay used: immunoSEQ multiplex PCR; TCRdb lists only in-frame clones, some missing. The repertoire holds fewer than 900,000 clones, with roughly 17% as singletons. Per the germline V gene, CDR1 is DFQATT and CDR2 is SNEGSKA (reference sequence). The CDR3 is made up of 10 amino acids. This entry is derived from a study of beta chain features in type 1 diabetes. Regarding the study as a whole: Within patients, naive, central memory and Treg TCRB repertoires seemed more similar than within healthy donors.

Sorting based on CD45RO/CCR7/CD25/CD127/CD95/CD27 separated CD4+ naive, central memory, regulatory and stem cell-like memory cells. This chain joins TRBV20-1 and TRBJ2-5; 8 bases match TRBD2. The receptor comes from a woman between 18 and 29 years old in good health. The sample was naive CD4+ T cells from blood. CDR3 residues: CRAGGLGQYF. The CDR3 region has the DNA TGCAGGGCGGGGGGACTAGGCCAGTACTTC.